The T cell receptor beta chain described here comes from a study of cytomegalovirus exposure and HLA in healthy donors. Amplification used 60 Vbeta primers and 13 Jbeta primers. Profiled with immunoSEQ multiplex PCR; TCRdb holds only in-frame clones, not every one. This table has approximately 60,000 clones, roughly 83% appearing once. The CDR3 spans 16 residues. CDR1 SGDLS and CDR2 YYNGEE come from the germline V gene. Trimming took off 0 bases at V and 2 bases at J, with 9 bases between the two ends. Sequencing was carried out using PBMCs. The receptor was derived from a man aged 35-49 years in good health and CMV-seronegative. The chain links TRBV9 to TRBJ2-6; TRBD2 might be the D (5 bases). The CDR3 bases are TGTGCCAGCAGCGTAGAACTGGGAGCTGGGGCCAACGTCCTGACTTTC. This gives the protein CASSVELGAGANVLTF. Full variable domain (missing parts from reference TRBV9 and TRBJ2-6): DSGVTQTPKHLITATGQRVTLRCSPRSGDLSVYWYQQSLDQGLQFLIQYYNGEERAKGNILERFSAQQFPDLHSELNLSSLELGDSALYFCASSVELGAGANVLTFGAGSRLTVL.